These T cell receptor beta chains were read from a single sample in a study of patients and donors after allogeneic stem cell transplantation. TCRdb passed the RT-PCR reads through MiXCR, listing each CDR3 protein once. The repertoire consists of roughly 880,000 distinct CDR3 sequences, with roughly 17% occurring once and the leading ten covering around 6%. Sequenced input: blood, either unsorted or a sorted T cell fraction (not recorded which). These receptors were taken from a human donor who was either an allogeneic HSCT recipient or a stem cell or donor lymphocyte infusion donor (not recorded which). It is not recorded whose cells these are; they may come from a transplant donor. The CDR3 runs from the conserved cysteine through the conserved F or W.

TRBJ2-3 TRBV5-1 CASSLDRTGSTDTQYF
TRBJ1-1 TRBV20-1 CSARDKGGAHGAFF
TRBJ2-5 TRBV6-1 CASSLTAGGRETQYF
TRBJ1-1 TRBV4-2 CASSQDAAEGAFF
TRBJ1-3 TRBV30 CALAGRRAGNTIYF
TRBJ1-1 TRBV7-9 CASSPNKNTEAFF
TRBJ1-1 TRBV5-1 CASSTTGDYTEAFF
TRBJ1-4 TRBV5-1 CASSLGQNEKLFF
TRBJ2-7 TRBV7-3 CASSLKTGTEQYF
TRBJ2-2 TRBV24-1 CATSDPGRAMRTGELFF
TRBJ2-1 TRBV30 CAWSGDRPYNEQFF
TRBJ1-1 TRBV7-2 CASSLFLSAMNTEAFF
TRBJ2-3 TRBV5-1 CASSPASGKPDTQYF
TRBJ1-6 TRBV12-3/TRBV12-4 CASSGLLYNSPLHF
TRBJ2-3 TRBV12-3/TRBV12-4 CASSLGGDRGSTDTQYF
TRBJ1-3 TRBV12-3/TRBV12-4 CASSHRQASSGNTIYF
TRBJ1-2 TRBV6-1 CASSAILGAAIYGYTF
TRBJ2-3 TRBV7-8 CASSRRGFADTQYF
TRBJ2-7 TRBV28 CASSPLRTLLHYEQYF
TRBJ2-4 TRBV20-1 CSAVGGGAIQYF
TRBJ2-3 TRBV3-1 CASSPRTSGSADTQYF
TRBJ1-1 TRBV6-5 CASSRRGTEAFF
TRBJ1-2 TRBV10-3 CAISAETNYGYTF
TRBJ2-3 TRBV5-4 CASSPRVAATDTQYF
TRBJ2-7 TRBV12-3/TRBV12-4 CASSGMLAGGDEQYF
TRBJ1-1 TRBV29-1 CSVELRQGLTEAFF
TRBJ2-7 TRBV12-3/TRBV12-4 CASSPMRGARAYEQYF
TRBJ2-3 TRBV6-5 CASSYKDRPSTDTQYF
TRBJ1-6 TRBV7-9 CASSFEPKNSPLHF
TRBJ2-7 TRBV28 CASSLPAGEQYF
TRBJ2-5 TRBV24-1 CATGTGEETQYF
TRBJ1-2 TRBV4-1 CASSLDSNDYGYTF
TRBJ2-5 TRBV6-5 CASSYPLAGGSMYQETQYF
TRBJ2-1 TRBV9 CASSRNPSTNNEQFF
TRBJ1-4 TRBV9 CASSALITTNEKLFF
TRBJ2-1 TRBV5-5 CASRLGLATRYEQFF
TRBJ2-3 TRBV11-2 CASSLRGGYTQYF
TRBJ2-2 TRBV12-3/TRBV12-4 CASSRRLNTGELFF
TRBJ2-1 TRBV3-1 CASSPQGGANYNEQFF
TRBJ1-1 TRBV5-1 CASSPFKDMNTEAFF
TRBJ2-7 TRBV20-1 CSASTAADYEQYF
TRBJ1-6 TRBV12-3/TRBV12-4 CASSHAGTPGGSPLHF
TRBJ1-4 TRBV7-2 CASSLGQQLEEKLFF
TRBJ2-7 TRBV5-1 CASSFEGSHEQYF
TRBJ2-4 TRBV3-1 CASSQGRQGTDIQYF
TRBJ1-6 TRBV7-2 CASSLFDRDRGNSPLHF
TRBJ1-6 TRBV9 CASSGGPATGYFSPLHF
TRBJ2-7 TRBV6-5 CASSYSDSGEQYF
TRBJ1-2 TRBV20-1 CSARIGSNYGYTF
TRBJ2-1 TRBV5-1 CASSSDGDSYNEQFF
TRBJ1-5 TRBV7-9 CASSPNRGNQPQHF
TRBJ2-1 TRBV14 CASKKNQGAGDEQFF
TRBJ2-5 TRBV29-1 CSVEDWWTGQETQYF
TRBJ2-2 TRBV6-5 CASSYTLAGELFF
TRBJ1-2 TRBV24-1 CATSDFRDNGYTF
TRBJ1-2 TRBV4-3 CASNRGRGGYTF
TRBJ2-3 TRBV7-2 CASSLTLAGPTDTQYF
TRBJ2-7 TRBV3-1 CASSLWDRSYEQYF
TRBJ1-2 TRBV25-1 CATRSPGFYGYTF